This T cell receptor beta chain emerged from a study of cytomegalovirus exposure and HLA in healthy donors. Turning to the study itself: In an earlier analysis, 90 million to 120 million unique TCR beta sequences were found from some 180 million T cells.

Study outcomes and limitations: Presence/absence analyses rested on an assumption that sequencing depth was roughly uniform across donors. Equally common other TCR beta chains were less clonally expanded than HLA-associated ones, a later analysis found. Judged likely to be a sequencing artifact was a cluster of highly shared sequence variants.

The CDR3 runs to 13 residues. Germline assignment: CDR1 MNHNY and CDR2 SVGAGI (reference sequence). J gave up 9 bases and V 2 bases, and 5 bases lay outside the gene matches. In regard to this clone: Its antigen is currently unknown.

Amplification used 60 Vbeta primers and 13 Jbeta primers. Sequenced by immunoSEQ multiplex PCR; TCRdb stores in-frame clones only, minus some. Of about 190,000 clones in the sample, 75% to 85% were seen once. The source of this sequence is a woman in her forties or fifties in good health and CMV-seronegative. The specimen was PBMCs. The chain joins TRBV6-6 to TRBJ1-1, with 8 positions matching TRBD1. The CDR3 nucleotides read TGTGCCAGCAGTTACGACAGGGGTGGTCAAGCTTTCTTT. Translating it yields CASSYDRGGQAFF.